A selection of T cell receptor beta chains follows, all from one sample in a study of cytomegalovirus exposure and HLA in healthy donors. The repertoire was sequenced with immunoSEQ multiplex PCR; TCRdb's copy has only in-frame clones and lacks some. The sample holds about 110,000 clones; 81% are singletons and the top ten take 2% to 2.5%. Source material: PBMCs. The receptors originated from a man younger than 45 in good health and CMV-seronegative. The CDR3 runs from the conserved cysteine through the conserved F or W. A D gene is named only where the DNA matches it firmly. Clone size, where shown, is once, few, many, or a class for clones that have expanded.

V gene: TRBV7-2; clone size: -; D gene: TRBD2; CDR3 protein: CASSAGLAGGNEQFF
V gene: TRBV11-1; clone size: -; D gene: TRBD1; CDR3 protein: CASSSDRVPTYEQYF
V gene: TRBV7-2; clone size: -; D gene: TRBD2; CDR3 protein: CASSARTSGGVSNTGELFF
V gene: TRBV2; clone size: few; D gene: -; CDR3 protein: CASSGRGTEAFF
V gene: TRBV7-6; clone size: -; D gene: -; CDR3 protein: CASSGDQGGQTYEQYF
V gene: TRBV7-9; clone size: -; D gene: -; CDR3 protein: CASSSIYQGIGNYNEQFF
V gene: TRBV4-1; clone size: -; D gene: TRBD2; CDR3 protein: CASSQDLGLAGGQGEQFF
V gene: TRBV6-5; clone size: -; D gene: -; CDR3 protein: CASNQREGYGYTF
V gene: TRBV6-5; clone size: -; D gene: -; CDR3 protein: CASNPGGAEYEQYF
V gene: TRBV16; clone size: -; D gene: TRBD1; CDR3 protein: CASSPSTRGQGGYTF
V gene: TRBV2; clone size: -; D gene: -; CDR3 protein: CASRTLWGREDNEQYF
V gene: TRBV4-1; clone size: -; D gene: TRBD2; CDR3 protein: CASSHAAGVAYEQYF
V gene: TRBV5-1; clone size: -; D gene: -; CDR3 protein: CASSLGQGSYGYTF
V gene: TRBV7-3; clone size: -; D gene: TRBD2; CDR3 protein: CASSFGSGRAYEQYF
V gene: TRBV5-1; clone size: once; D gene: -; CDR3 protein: CASSLAGEGNTEAFF
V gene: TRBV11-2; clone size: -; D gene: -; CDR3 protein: CASSPITRDKYF
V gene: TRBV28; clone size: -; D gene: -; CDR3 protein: CASSALGGYSNQPQHF
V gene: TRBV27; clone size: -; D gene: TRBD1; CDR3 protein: CASSRGTGAGELFF
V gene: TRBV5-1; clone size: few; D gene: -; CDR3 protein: CASSLTGFNTEAFF
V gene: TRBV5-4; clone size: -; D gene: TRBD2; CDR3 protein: CASSLGGRGDIQYF
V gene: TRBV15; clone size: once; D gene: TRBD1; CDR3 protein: CATSRSGGQGPYEQYF
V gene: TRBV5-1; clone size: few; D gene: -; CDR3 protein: CASSLTPDFSYEQYF
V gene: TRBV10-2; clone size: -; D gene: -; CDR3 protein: CASSPDRRYGYTF
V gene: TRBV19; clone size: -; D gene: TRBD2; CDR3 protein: CASSGGTGELFF
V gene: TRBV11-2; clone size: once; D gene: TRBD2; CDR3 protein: CASSLVASGSSYEQYF
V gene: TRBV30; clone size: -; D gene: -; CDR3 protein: CAWSKDSIYEQYF
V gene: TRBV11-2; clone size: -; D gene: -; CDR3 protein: CASSIRQVSSYEQYF
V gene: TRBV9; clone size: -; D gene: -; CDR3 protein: CASSPRGDNYGYTF
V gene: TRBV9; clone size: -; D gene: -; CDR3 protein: CASSEGRGGGEQFF
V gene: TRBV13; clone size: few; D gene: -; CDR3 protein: CASSPSGRETQYF
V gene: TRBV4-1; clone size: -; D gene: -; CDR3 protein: CASSQAQHYEQYF
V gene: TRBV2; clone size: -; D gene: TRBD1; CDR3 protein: CASRKQGATEAFF
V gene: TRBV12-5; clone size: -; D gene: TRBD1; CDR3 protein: CASLSRGTGVYF
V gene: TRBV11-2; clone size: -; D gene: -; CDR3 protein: CASSLGGGNYGYTF
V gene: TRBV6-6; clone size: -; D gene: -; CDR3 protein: CASTQANVLTF
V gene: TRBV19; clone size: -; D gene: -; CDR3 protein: CASSISAGIQPQHF
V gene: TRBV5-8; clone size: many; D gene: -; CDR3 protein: CASSFVRGTYEQYF
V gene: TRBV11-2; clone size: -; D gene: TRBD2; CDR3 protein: CASSPTSGTDNEQFF
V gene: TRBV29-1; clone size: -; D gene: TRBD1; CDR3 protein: CSVNRGEPTEAFF
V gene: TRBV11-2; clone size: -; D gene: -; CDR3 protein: CASSPSGGTSSPLHF
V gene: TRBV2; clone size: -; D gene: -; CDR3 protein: CASSDFFGRVRDTQYF
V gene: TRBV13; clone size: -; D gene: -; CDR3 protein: CASSSYGNTEAFF
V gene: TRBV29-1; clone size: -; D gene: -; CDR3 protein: CSTHDPGQTYGYTF
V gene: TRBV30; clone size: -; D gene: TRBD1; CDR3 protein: CAWKDRGRDGYTF
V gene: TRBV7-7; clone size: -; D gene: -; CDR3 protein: CASSLGTGKYGNEQFF
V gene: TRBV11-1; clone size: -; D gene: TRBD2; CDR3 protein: CASMGGKAYEQYF
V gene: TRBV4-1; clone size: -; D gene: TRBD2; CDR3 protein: CASSQSKTSGSYNEQFF
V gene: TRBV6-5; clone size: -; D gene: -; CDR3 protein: CASSQSGTVYGYTF
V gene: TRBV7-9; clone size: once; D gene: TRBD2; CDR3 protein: CASSPSGKPYEQYF
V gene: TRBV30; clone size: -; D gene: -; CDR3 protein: CAWSVGHYEQYF
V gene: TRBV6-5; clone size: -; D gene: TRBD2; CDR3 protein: CASSYLLAGGDNEQFF
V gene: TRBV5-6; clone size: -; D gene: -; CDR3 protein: CASSQDRAYEQYF
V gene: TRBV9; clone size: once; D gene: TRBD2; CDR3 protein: CASSQKRGGLVADTQYF
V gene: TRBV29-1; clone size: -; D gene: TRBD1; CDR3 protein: CSVKGTGNRNGYTF
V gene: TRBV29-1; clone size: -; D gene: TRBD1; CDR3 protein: CSGTGGYEQYF
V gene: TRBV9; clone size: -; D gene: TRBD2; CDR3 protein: CASSGTLAGEQETQYF
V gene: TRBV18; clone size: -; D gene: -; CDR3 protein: CASSPRRERNTEAFF